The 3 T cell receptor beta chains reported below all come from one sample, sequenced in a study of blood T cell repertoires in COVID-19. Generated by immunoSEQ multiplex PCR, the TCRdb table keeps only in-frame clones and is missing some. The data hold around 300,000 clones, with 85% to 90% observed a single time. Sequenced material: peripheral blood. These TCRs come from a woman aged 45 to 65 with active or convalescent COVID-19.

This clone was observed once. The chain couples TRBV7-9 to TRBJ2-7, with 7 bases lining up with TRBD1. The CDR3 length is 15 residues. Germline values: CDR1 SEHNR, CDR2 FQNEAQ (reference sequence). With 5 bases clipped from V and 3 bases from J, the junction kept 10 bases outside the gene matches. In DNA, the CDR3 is TGTGCCAGCAGCCCCCGGGACAGCAGATTCTACGAGCAGTACTTC. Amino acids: CASSPRDSRFYEQYF.

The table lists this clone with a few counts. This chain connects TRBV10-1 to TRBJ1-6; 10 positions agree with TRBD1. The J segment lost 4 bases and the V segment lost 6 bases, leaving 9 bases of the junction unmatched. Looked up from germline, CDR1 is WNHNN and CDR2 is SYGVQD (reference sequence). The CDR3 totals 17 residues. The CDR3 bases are TGCGCCAGCAGGGTACCGGGACAGGGGCTGTATAATTCACCCCTCCACTTT. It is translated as CASRVPGQGLYNSPLHF.

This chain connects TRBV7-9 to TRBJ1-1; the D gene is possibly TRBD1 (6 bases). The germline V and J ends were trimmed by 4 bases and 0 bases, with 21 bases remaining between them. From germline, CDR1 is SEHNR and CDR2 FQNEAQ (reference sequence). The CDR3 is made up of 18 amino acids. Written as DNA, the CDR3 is TGTGCCAGCAGCTCCTCACGGGGCAGGGACAACATGAACACTGAAGCTTTCTTT. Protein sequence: CASSSSRGRDNMNTEAFF.